This is a list of T cell receptor beta chains from one sample in a study of shared clonotypes between healthy human individuals. TCRdb's table, derived via immunoSEQ multiplex PCR, lists solely in-frame clones and lacks some. There are a few million clones in the sample; 80% to 95% occur only once, and about 0.39% lies in the top ten. Sequencing was carried out using naive CD4+ T cells from PBMCs. Receptors were obtained from a man between 18 and 35 years old in good health. Some clones in this sample may be carry-over from other donors' samples. The conserved cysteine and the conserved F or W are not part of the CDR3 here. The D gene is left open where the match is weak. Where a row states a size, it is once, few, many or the class of an expanded clone; other rows omit it.

CDR3aa: ASSTGGAVYGYT
j_gene: TRBJ1-2
v_gene: TRBV5-1
d_gene: NA
abundance: NA

CDR3aa: ATSRGGGDGYEQY
j_gene: TRBJ2-7
v_gene: TRBV15
d_gene: NA
abundance: NA

CDR3aa: ASSLVSGTYNEQF
j_gene: TRBJ2-1
v_gene: TRBV5-1
d_gene: NA
abundance: NA

CDR3aa: ASSTRTGAETQY
j_gene: TRBJ2-5
v_gene: TRBV5-1
d_gene: TRBD1
abundance: NA

CDR3aa: ASMVEWAGYNEQF
j_gene: TRBJ2-1
v_gene: TRBV10-2
d_gene: NA
abundance: NA

CDR3aa: ASSFNYGYT
j_gene: TRBJ1-2
v_gene: TRBV28
d_gene: NA
abundance: NA

CDR3aa: ASSTGGVGYT
j_gene: TRBJ1-2
v_gene: TRBV28
d_gene: TRBD1
abundance: NA

CDR3aa: ASSLGQALADTQY
j_gene: TRBJ2-3
v_gene: TRBV7-3
d_gene: TRBD1
abundance: once

CDR3aa: ASSQSGLAADTQY
j_gene: TRBJ2-3
v_gene: TRBV19
d_gene: TRBD2
abundance: NA

CDR3aa: ASLPEDRTPYEQY
j_gene: TRBJ2-7
v_gene: TRBV28
d_gene: TRBD1
abundance: NA

CDR3aa: ASSLVGTANPGAQY
j_gene: TRBJ2-5
v_gene: TRBV7-2
d_gene: TRBD1
abundance: NA

CDR3aa: ASSLGGRAANEQF
j_gene: TRBJ2-1
v_gene: TRBV5-1
d_gene: TRBD2
abundance: NA

CDR3aa: ASSQGHQNTIY
j_gene: TRBJ1-3
v_gene: TRBV14
d_gene: NA
abundance: NA

CDR3aa: ASSYSRNLAYEQY
j_gene: TRBJ2-7
v_gene: TRBV6-5
d_gene: NA
abundance: NA

CDR3aa: ASSRGLAGETQY
j_gene: TRBJ2-5
v_gene: TRBV11-1
d_gene: TRBD2
abundance: NA

CDR3aa: ASSLTGTPPLETQY
j_gene: TRBJ2-5
v_gene: TRBV7-3
d_gene: NA
abundance: NA